This TCR beta chain stems from a study of metastatic and nonmetastatic thyroid tumors. Study summary: Repertoire data that came from the blood and tumor or nodule tissue of malignant and benign thyroid patients were compared.

This clone was recorded at least ten times. The antigen remains undetermined. V lost 0 bases and J lost 0, with 4 bases in between. The CDR3 loop spans 15 amino acids. Germline V gene sequence: CDR1 SGHRS, CDR2 YFSETQ. In the study's own analysis: A classifier of distant metastasis in papillary thyroid cancer was built from CDR3 differences (across clinicopathological groups). TCRdb re-clonotyped the PCR reads via MiXCR. These V and J calls derive from TCRdb rather than the authors' analysis. The top ten hold about 6% of the sample, which has tens of thousands of clones, 24% seen once. Thyroid surgery was preceded by no treatment in any patient. Regarding the study as a whole: When malignant thyroid tumors were compared with benign nodules, TCR beta diversity was reportedly significantly higher in the malignant tumors. This held in both blood and tumor samples.

This sequence originates from a female donor with papillary thyroid cancer or a benign thyroid nodule (not recorded which). Some clones in this sample may be carry-over from other donors' samples. The rearrangement uses TRBV5-1 and TRBJ2-6, with D unclear. The sequencing sample was made of tumor tissue. The CDR3 nucleotides are TGCGCCAGCAGCTTGGGGAACTCTGGGGCCAACGTCCTGACTTTC. This encodes CASSLGNSGANVLTF.